The entry below describes one T cell receptor beta chain. The antigen is unknown. The sample comes from a study of cytomegalovirus exposure and HLA in healthy donors. General study points: Being productive about 90% or about 30% of the time was typical of most TCR beta V segments in an earlier analysis.

The study ran its PCR with 60 Vbeta and 13 Jbeta primers. In the study's own analysis: It was a later analysis that counted roughly 80 million unique TCR beta chains, of which about 10 million were shared. Some clones are missing from TCRdb's copy, which holds only in-frame ones; the method was immunoSEQ multiplex PCR. The D gene and trimming were derived from the DNA, and the V and J assignments and clone size from that table. Of approximately 150,000 clones listed, roughly 79% are singletons. The CDR3 runs 15 residues. The ends were cut back, 0 bases at V and 1 base at J, with 9 bases in the middle. The germline V gene encodes CDR1 KGHSH and CDR2 LQKENI.

This rearrangement joins TRBV18 to TRBJ1-1; no clear D. Sequencing was carried out using PBMCs. This sequence was found in a woman aged 40 to 50 in good health and CMV-seronegative. The CDR3 sequence is CASSPPNLGNTEAFF. DNA for the CDR3: TGTGCCAGCTCACCACCAAACCTAGGGAACACTGAAGCTTTCTTT.